This TCR beta chain is drawn from a study of T cells after yellow fever vaccination. The overall study: SMART-Seq v4 Ultra Low Input prepared libraries from low-cell fractions. Points from the study as a whole: Among primary-vaccination clones, most reappeared after the booster, at almost 98% for CD4 and around 90% for CD8.

The TCR cDNA carried a universal primer site and UMIs from 5'RACE template switching. Each CDR3 protein gets one entry after TCRdb re-called the 5' RACE reads with MiXCR. The sample includes 620,000 or so distinct CDR3 sequences, 9% to 15% seen only once; the top ten take about 15%. The V end was cut by 1 base, the J end by 4 bases, with 10 bases between. The CDR3 contains 14 residues. The germline gives CDR1 MNHEY, CDR2 SVGAGI. This clonotype was counted a few times. Its antigen is undetermined. The chain links TRBV6-5 to TRBJ1-2; the D gene is possibly TRBD1 (5 bases). This clonotype originated in a man aged 25-45 years who received the YFV17D yellow fever vaccine. Sequencing was performed on PBMCs, taken on the day of the yellow fever booster vaccination. DNA of the CDR3: TGTGCCAGCAGTTACTATCAGGGAAGCTATGGCTACACCTTC. As protein: CASSYYQGSYGYTF.